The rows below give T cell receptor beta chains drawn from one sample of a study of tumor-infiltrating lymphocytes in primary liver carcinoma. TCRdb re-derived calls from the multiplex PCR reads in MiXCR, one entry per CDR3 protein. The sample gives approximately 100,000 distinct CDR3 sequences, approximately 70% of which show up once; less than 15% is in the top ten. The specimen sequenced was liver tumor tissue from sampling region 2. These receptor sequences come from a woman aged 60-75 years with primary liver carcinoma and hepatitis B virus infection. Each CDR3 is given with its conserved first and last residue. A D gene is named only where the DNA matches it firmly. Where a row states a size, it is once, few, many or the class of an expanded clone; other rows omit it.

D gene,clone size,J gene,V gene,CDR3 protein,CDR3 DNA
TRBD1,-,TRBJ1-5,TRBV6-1,CASRDRGLYSSQPQHF,TGTGCAAGCAGGGACAGGGGCCTCTATAGCAGTCAGCCCCAGCATTTT
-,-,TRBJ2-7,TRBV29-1,CSVEEETPGSYKQYF,TGCAGCGTTGAAGAAGAGACACCAGGCTCCTACAAGCAGTACTTC
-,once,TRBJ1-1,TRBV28,CASGATANTEVFF,TGTGCCAGCGGGGCTACAGCCAACACTGAAGTTTTCTTT
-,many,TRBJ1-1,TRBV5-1,CASSLAAARANTEAFF,TGCGCCAGCAGCTTGGCGGCGGCCCGAGCGAACACTGAAGCTTTCTTT
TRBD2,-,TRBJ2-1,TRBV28,CASTPTGTSGKGEQFF,TGTGCCAGCACTCCGACCGGGACTAGCGGTAAGGGCGAGCAGTTCTTC
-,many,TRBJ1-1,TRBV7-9,CASSGGGRGTEAFF,TGTGCCAGCAGCGGTGGGGGGAGGGGCACTGAAGCTTTCTTT
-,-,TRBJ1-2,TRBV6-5,CASNKGSGRRYTF,TGTGCTAGCAATAAGGGATCGGGTCGACGCTACACCTTC
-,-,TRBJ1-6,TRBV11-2,CTCSLETGGNSPLHF,TGTACCTGCAGTTTAGAAACAGGAGGCAATTCACCCCTCCACTTT
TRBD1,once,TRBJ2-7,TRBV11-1,CASSFRPTGALYGQYF,TGTGCCAGCAGCTTCAGGCCCACAGGGGCCCTCTACGGGCAGTACTTC
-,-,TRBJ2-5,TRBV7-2,CASSTLDGWDTQYF,TGTGCCAGCAGCACCCTGGACGGGTGGGACACCCAGTACTTC
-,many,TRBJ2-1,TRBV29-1,CSVANRARVGHEQFF,TGCAGCGTTGCTAACAGGGCACGGGTCGGGCATGAGCAGTTCTTC
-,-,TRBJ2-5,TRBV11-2,CANSPTGGGQIQYF,TGTGCCAACAGCCCTACCGGGGGCGGTCAGATCCAGTACTTC
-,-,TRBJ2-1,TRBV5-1,CASSLNGEQFF,TGCGCCAGCAGTCTGAATGGTGAGCAGTTCTTC
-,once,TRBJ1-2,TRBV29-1,CSVGIRAILNYGYTF,TGCAGCGTTGGAATCCGGGCCATCCTAAACTATGGCTATACCTTC
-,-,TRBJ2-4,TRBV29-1,CSVGRSKIQYF,TGCAGCGTTGGACGGTCAAAGATTCAGTACTTC
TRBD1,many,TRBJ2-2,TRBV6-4,CASRTGGNTGELFF,TGTGCCAGCCGGACAGGGGGTAACACCGGGGAGCTGTTTTTT
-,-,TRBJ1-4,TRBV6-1,CAGRLTEATNEKLFF,TGTGCAGGCAGACTGACTGAAGCAACTAATGAAAAACTGTTTTTT
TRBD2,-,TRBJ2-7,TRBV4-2,CASSQDASGNYGQYF,TGTGCCAGCAGCCAAGATGCTAGCGGTAACTACGGACAGTACTTC
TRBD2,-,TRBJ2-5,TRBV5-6,CASSLGLAWLYQETQYF,TGTGCTAGCAGCTTGGGACTAGCGTGGCTGTACCAAGAGACCCAGTACTTC
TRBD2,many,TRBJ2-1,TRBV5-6,CASSFIGTSAAREQFF,TGTGCCAGCAGCTTTATAGGGACTAGCGCAGCCCGGGAGCAGTTCTTC
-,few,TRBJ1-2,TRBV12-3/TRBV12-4,CASTSRVDGYTF,TGTGCCAGCACTTCCAGGGTTGATGGCTACACCTTC
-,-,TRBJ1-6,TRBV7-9,CASGEGHGTLHF,TGTGCCAGCGGCGAAGGGCACGGGACCCTCCACTTT
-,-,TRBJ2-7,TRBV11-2,CGSCLDTGQGYEQYF,TGTGGCAGCTGCTTAGATACAGGCCAAGGGTACGAGCAGTACTTC
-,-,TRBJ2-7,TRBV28,CASKPSLYKQYF,TGTGCCAGCAAGCCCTCCTTATACAAGCAGTACTTC
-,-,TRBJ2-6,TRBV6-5,CASTQTTSGADVLTF,TGTGCCAGCACTCAAACAACCTCTGGGGCCGACGTCCTGACTTTC
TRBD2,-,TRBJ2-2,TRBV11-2,CASLRGTSGSPGELFF,TGTGCCAGCTTGAGGGGGACTAGCGGGAGTCCCGGGGAGCTGTTTTTT
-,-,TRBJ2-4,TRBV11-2,CAGSLEPKNIHYF,TGTGCCGGCAGTTTAGAGCCCAAAAACATTCATTACTTC
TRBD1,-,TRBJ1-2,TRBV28,CASTPVDRARNYGYTF,TGTGCCAGCACCCCCGTGGACAGGGCCAGAAACTATGGCTACACCTTC
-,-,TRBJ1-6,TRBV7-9,CASRRGGGTSPLHF,TGTGCCAGCAGGAGAGGGGGGGGAACTTCACCCCTCCACTTT
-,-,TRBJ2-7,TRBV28,CASRFGGTMTYEQYF,TGTGCCAGCAGGTTCGGAGGAACGATGACCTACGAGCAGTACTTC
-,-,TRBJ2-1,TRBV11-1,CASSLDRGGEKQFF,TGTGCCAGCAGCTTAGACAGGGGAGGGGAAAAACAATTCTTC
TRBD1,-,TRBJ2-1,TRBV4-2,CASRPRDRVNERFF,TGTGCCAGCAGGCCTCGGGACAGGGTCAATGAGCGGTTCTTC
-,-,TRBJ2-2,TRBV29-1,CGARTWNTGELFF,TGCGGCGCGCGGACATGGAACACCGGGGAGCTGTTTTTT
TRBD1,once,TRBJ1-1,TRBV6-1,CASRTLRQGKTEAFF,TGTGCCAGCAGAACCCTCAGACAGGGAAAAACTGAAGCTTTCTTT
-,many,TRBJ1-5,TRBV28,CASGLLQGGGQPQHF,TGTGCCAGCGGATTGTTACAGGGTGGGGGTCAGCCCCAGCATTTT
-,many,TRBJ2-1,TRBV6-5,CASSLTRIYNEQFF,TGTGCCAGCAGCCTCACGCGGATATACAATGAGCAGTTCTTC
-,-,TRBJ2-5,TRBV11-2,CASSSTTQGTQYF,TGTGCCAGCAGCTCGACTACACAAGGGACCCAGTACTTT
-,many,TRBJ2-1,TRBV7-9,CASSLEGGYNEQFF,TGTGCCAGCAGCTTAGAAGGGGGGTACAATGAGCAGTTCTTC
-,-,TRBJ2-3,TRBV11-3,CASSLSRHTTDKQYF,TGTGCCAGCAGCTTAAGTCGACATACTACAGATAAGCAGTATTTT
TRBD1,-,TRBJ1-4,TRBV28,CASSRPGQSDKLFF,TGTGCCAGCAGTCGACCGGGACAGAGTGATAAACTGTTTTTT
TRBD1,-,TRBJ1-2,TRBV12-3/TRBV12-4,CASSPITGGEDYGYTF,TGTGCCAGTAGTCCCATCACAGGGGGCGAGGACTATGGCTACACCTTC
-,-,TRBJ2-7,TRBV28,CATQWQLYEQYF,TGTGCCACGCAGTGGCAACTCTACGAGCAGTACTTC
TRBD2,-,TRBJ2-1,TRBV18,CASSPRQTSGSNEQFF,TGTGCCAGCTCACCAAGGCAGACTAGCGGGAGCAATGAGCAGTTCTTC
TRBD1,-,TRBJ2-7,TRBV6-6,CASSFTETGSYEQYF,TGTGCCAGCAGTTTTACCGAGACAGGGTCCTACGAGCAGTACTTC
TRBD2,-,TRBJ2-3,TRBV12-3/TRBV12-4,CASSYIAGVGVTQYF,TGTGCCAGCAGTTATATAGCGGGAGTGGGAGTTACGCAGTATTTT
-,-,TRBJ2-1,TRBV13,CASRSRPDSSWDSYNEQFF,TGTGCCAGCAGATCACGCCCTGATTCTAGCTGGGACTCCTACAATGAGCAGTTCTTC
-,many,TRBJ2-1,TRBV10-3,CATRFQSSYNEQFF,TGTGCCACCCGATTTCAAAGCTCCTACAATGAGCAGTTCTTC
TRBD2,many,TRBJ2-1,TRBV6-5,CASRHLSGSAAYNEQFF,TGTGCCAGCAGACACTTAAGCGGGAGTGCAGCCTACAATGAGCAGTTCTTC
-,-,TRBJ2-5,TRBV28,CASHRRDRAETQYF,TGTGCCAGCCACCGACGGGATAGGGCGGAGACCCAGTACTTC
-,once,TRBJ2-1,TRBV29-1,CIVHDSYNEQFF,TGCATCGTTCATGACAGCTACAATGAGCAGTTCTTC
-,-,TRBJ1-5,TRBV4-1,CVSSPIETGRPHHF,TGCGTCAGCAGCCCAATCGAGACGGGTCGGCCCCATCATTTT
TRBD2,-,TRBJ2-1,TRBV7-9,CASSPGTSGITNEQFF,TGTGCCAGCAGCCCCGGGACTAGCGGGATTACGAATGAGCAGTTCTTC
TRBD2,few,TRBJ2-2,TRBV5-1,CASSLLGGSGTGELFF,TGCGCCAGCAGCTTGCTTGGCGGGAGCGGAACCGGGGAGCTGTTTTTT
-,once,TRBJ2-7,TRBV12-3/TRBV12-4,CVNSLTSGTQVYF,TGTGTCAACAGTTTAACTTCGGGGACCCAGGTGTACTTC